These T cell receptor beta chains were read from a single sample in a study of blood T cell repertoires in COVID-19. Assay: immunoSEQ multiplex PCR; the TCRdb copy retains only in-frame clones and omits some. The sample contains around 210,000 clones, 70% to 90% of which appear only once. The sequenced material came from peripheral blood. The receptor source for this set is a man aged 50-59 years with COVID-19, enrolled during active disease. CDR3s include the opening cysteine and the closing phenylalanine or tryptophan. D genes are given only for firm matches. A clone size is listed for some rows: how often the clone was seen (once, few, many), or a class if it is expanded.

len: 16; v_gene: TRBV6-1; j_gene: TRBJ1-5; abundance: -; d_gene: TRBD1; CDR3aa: CASSEWARGFSQPQHF; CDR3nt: TGTGCCAGCAGTGAATGGGCCAGGGGGTTTAGTCAGCCCCAGCATTTT
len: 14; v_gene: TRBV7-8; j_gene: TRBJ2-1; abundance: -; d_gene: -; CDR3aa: CASSLGQRGNEQFF; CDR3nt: TGTGCCAGCAGTTTAGGACAGCGTGGGAATGAGCAGTTCTTC
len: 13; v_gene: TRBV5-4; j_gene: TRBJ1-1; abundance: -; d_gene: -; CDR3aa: CASSWLQETEAFF; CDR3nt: TGTGCCAGCAGCTGGCTACAGGAAACTGAAGCTTTCTTT
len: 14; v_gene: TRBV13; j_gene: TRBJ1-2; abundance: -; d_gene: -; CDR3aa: CASSLGGANYGYTF; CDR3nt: TGTGCCAGCAGCTTAGGGGGGGCGAACTATGGCTACACCTTC
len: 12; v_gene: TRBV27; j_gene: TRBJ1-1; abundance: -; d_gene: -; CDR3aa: CASNNIGQEAFF; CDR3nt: TGTGCCAGCAATAATATAGGACAGGAAGCTTTCTTT
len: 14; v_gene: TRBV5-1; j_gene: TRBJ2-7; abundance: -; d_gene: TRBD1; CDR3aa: CASSFLRTGYEQYF; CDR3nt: TGCGCCAGCAGCTTCCTTAGGACAGGCTACGAGCAGTACTTC
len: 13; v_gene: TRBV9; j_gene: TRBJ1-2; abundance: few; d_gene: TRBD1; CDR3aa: CASSVTGNYGYTF; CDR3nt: TGTGCCAGCAGCGTGACAGGGAACTATGGCTACACCTTC
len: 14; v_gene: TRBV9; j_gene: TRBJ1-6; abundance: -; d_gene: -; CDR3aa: CASSPGTIGSPLHF; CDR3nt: TGTGCCAGCAGTCCCGGGACTATCGGATCACCCCTCCACTTT
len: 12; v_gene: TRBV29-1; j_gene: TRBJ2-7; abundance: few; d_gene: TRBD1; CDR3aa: CSVGTASYEQYF; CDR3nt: TGCAGCGTCGGGACAGCCTCCTACGAGCAGTACTTC
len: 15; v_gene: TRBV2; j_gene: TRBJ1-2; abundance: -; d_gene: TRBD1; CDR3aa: CASSVTGGSSYGYTF; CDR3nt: TGTGCCAGCAGTGTCACAGGGGGCTCGAGCTATGGCTACACCTTC
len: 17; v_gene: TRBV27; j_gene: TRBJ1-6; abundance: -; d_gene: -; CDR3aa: CASSAVLTGPGNSPLHF; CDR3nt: TGTGCCAGCAGTGCCGTCCTTACAGGGCCGGGGAATTCACCCCTCCACTTT
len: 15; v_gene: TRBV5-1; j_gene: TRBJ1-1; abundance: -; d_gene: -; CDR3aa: CASHQTGTTSAEAFF; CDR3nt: TGCGCCAGCCACCAAACAGGGACGACGTCCGCTGAAGCTTTCTTT
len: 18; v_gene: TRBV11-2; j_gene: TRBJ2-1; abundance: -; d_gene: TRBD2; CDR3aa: CASSFRINSGGAYNEQFF; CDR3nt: TGTGCCAGCAGCTTCAGAATCAATAGCGGGGGGGCTTACAATGAGCAGTTCTTC
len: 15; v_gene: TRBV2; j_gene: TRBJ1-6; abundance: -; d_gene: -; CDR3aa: CASSEERGFISPLHF; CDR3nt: TGTGCCAGCAGTGAAGAAAGGGGGTTCATTTCACCCCTCCACTTT
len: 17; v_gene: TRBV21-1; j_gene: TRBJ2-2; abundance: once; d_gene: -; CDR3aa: CASSLGQGTANTGELFF; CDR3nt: TGTGCCAGCAGCCTTGGACAGGGGACCGCGAACACCGGGGAGCTGTTTTTT
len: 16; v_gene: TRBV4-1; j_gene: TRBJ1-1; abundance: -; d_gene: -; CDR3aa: CASSQAPGKMNTEAFF; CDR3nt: TGCGCCAGCAGCCAAGCCCCTGGCAAGATGAACACTGAAGCTTTCTTT
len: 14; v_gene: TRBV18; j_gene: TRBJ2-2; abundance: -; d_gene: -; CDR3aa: CASSRRENTGELFF; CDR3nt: TGTGCCAGCTCGCGGAGGGAGAACACCGGGGAGCTGTTTTTT
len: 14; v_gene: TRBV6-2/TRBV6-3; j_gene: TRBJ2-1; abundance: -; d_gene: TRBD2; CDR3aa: CASSPPGGADEQFF; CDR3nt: TGTGCCAGCAGCCCACCCGGGGGGGCCGATGAGCAGTTCTTC
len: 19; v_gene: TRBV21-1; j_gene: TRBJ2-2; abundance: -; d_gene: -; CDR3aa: CASKTPPSGQGSNTGELFF; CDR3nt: TGTGCCAGCAAAACCCCCCCTTCCGGACAGGGGTCGAACACCGGGGAGCTGTTTTTT
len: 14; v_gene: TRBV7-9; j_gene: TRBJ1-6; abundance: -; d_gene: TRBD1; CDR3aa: CASSSTGGRSPLHF; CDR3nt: TGTGCCAGCAGCTCGACAGGGGGCCGGTCACCCCTCCACTTT
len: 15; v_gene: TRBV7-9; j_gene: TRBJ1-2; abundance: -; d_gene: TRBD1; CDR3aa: CASSQDRGPLYGYTF; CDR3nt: TGTGCCAGCAGCCAGGACAGGGGCCCACTCTATGGCTACACCTTC
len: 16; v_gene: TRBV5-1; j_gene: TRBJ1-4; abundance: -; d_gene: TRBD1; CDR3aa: CASSTTGGIANEKLFF; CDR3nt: TGCGCCAGCAGCACGACAGGGGGCATTGCTAATGAAAAACTGTTTTTT
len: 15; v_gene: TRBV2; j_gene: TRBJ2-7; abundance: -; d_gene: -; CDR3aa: CASGRGRQPVFEQYF; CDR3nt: TGTGCCAGCGGCAGGGGTCGCCAACCAGTCTTCGAGCAGTACTTC
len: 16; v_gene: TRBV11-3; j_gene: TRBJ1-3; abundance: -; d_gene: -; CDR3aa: CASSLDTQGEGNTIYF; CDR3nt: TGTGCCAGCAGCTTAGATACACAGGGAGAAGGAAACACCATATATTTT
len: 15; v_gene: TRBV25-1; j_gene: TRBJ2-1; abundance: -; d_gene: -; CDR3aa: CASSANRVMVDEQFF; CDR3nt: TGTGCCAGCAGTGCCAACCGCGTTATGGTCGATGAGCAGTTCTTC
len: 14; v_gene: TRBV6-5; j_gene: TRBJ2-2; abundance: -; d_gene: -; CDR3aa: CASSRTANTGELFF; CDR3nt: TGTGCCAGCAGCCGGACAGCGAACACCGGGGAGCTGTTTTTT
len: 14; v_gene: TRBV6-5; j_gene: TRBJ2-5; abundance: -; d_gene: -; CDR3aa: CASSYGGSQETQYF; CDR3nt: TGTGCCAGCAGTTACGGCGGGTCTCAAGAGACCCAGTACTTC
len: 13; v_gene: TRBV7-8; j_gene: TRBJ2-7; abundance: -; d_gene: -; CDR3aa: CASSLASGLEQYF; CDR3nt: TGTGCCAGCAGCTTAGCCTCAGGGTTGGAGCAGTACTTC
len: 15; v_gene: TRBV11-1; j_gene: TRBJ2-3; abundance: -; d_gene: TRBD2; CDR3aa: CASSPRTGGTDTQYF; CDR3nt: TGTGCCAGCAGCCCCAGGACCGGGGGGACAGATACGCAGTATTTT
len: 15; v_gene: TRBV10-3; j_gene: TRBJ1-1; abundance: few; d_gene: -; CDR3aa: CAISNSGTTNTEAFF; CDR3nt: TGTGCCATCAGCAACTCCGGGACAACAAACACTGAAGCTTTCTTT
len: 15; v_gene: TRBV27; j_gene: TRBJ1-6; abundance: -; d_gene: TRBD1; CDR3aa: CASSFGTGGNSPLHF; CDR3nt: TGTGCCAGCAGTTTTGGGACAGGAGGTAATTCACCCCTCCACTTT
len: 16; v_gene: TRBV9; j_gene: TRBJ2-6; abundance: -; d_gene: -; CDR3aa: CASTPLAFSGANVLTF; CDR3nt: TGTGCCAGCACCCCTCTAGCTTTCTCTGGGGCCAACGTCCTGACTTTC
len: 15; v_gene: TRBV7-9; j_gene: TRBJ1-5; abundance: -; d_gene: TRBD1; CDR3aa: CASSWGTGGNQPQHF; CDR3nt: TGTGCCAGCAGCTGGGGGACAGGGGGAAATCAGCCCCAGCATTTT
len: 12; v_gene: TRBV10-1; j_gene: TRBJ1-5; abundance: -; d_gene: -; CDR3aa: CARGVRGQPQHF; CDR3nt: TGCGCCAGAGGCGTTAGGGGGCAGCCCCAGCATTTT
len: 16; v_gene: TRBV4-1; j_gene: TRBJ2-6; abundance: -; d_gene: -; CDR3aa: CASSQVHTSGANVLTF; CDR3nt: TGCGCCAGCAGCCAAGTCCACACCTCTGGGGCCAACGTCCTGACTTTC
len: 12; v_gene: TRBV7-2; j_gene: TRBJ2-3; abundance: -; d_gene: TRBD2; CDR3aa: CASSGTTNTQYF; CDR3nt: TGTGCCAGCAGTGGGACTACCAATACGCAGTATTTT
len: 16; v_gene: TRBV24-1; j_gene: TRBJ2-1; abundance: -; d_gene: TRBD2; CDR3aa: CATSDAGGSPYNEQFF; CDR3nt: TGTGCCACCAGTGATGCGGGGGGCAGTCCCTACAATGAGCAGTTCTTC
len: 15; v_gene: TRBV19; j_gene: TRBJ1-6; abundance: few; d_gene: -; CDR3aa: CASSIMGASGSPLHF; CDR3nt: TGTGCCAGTAGTATTATGGGGGCTAGTGGTTCACCCCTCCACTTT
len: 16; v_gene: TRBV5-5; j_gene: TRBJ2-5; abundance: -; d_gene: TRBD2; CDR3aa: CASSLTSGGAGETQYF; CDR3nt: TGTGCCAGCAGCTTAACTAGCGGGGGGGCCGGGGAGACCCAGTACTTC